Following are 20 T cell receptor beta chains from one sample sequenced in a study of Graves' ophthalmopathy and Graves' hyperthyroidism. Researchers took RNA transcripts and amplified TCR beta CDR3 regions from them. The first-round RT-PCR employed HTBI primers together with the Qiagen OneStep RT-PCR kit. A multiplex PCR was then performed as the second round. TCRdb passed the multiplex PCR reads through MiXCR, listing each CDR3 protein once. The profile shows about 740,000 distinct CDR3 sequences, around 40% of them singletons. The sample consisted of peripheral blood. The receptors originated from an adult man with Graves' ophthalmopathy.

This chain connects TRBV7-2 to TRBJ1-6, with 9 bases identical to TRBD1. After removal of 0 bases from V and 6 bases from J, the junction contained 3 bases not matched to a gene. The CDR3 sequence is 16 residues long. Per germline, CDR1 SGHTA and CDR2 FQGNSA. The CDR3: CASSLAGQGTNSPLHF. CDR3 sequence (DNA): TGTGCCAGCAGCTTAGCGGGACAGGGCACTAATTCACCCCTCCACTTT.

J is TRBJ1-4 and V is TRBV4-2, with D unresolved. CDR1 and CDR2 (germline): LGHNA, YNFKEQ. V was shortened by 1 base and J by 2 bases, with 11 bases between the two germline ends. This CDR3 has 16 amino acids. For the CDR3, the DNA is TGTGCCAGCAGCCAAGCGGAGGGCGCGACTAATGAAAAACTGTTTTTT. Its protein product is CASSQAEGATNEKLFF.

The V call is TRBV2, the J call TRBJ2-7, with 7 bases aligning to TRBD2. CDR3 length: 15 amino acids. Germline V gene lookup returns CDR1 SNHLY and CDR2 FYNNEI. After removal of 4 bases from V and 5 bases from J, the junction contained 11 bases not matched to a gene. CDR3 amino acids: CASSGLAGDRDEQYF. As DNA, the CDR3 is TGTGCCAGCAGTGGATTGGCGGGAGACCGGGACGAGCAGTACTTC. Together with reference TRBV2 and TRBJ2-7, the CDR3 gives the full variable domain: EPEVTQTPSHQVTQMGQEVILRCVPISNHLYFYWYRQILGQKVEFLVSFYNNEISEKSEIFDDQFSVERPDGSNFTLKIRSTKLEDSAMYFCASSGLAGDRDEQYFGPGTRLTVT.

This sequence joins TRBV7-6 and TRBJ2-3; 8 nucleotides agree with TRBD2. Germline CDR1 reads SGHVS; CDR2 reads FNYEAQ. The length of the CDR3 is 12 residues. With 2 bases clipped from V and 9 bases from J, the junction kept 1 base outside the gene matches. CDR3 sequence reads: CASSLLAGTQYF. The CDR3 nucleotides are TGTGCCAGCAGCTTATTAGCGGGGACGCAGTATTTT.

Remarks on this clonotype: The CDR3 does not close with the conserved phenylalanine or tryptophan, likely indicating a read error. The DNA is omitted, as the CDR3 cannot be located on it reliably, and the CDR3 follows TCRdb's listing. The chain joins TRBV10-3 to TRBJ1-4; the D call of TRBD1 is as the table states it, not checked on the DNA. Germline lookup yields CDR1 ENHRY and CDR2 SYGVKD. The CDR3 adds up to 11 amino acids, both ends counted. The CDR3 here is CASSLGQGFNY.

This chain links TRBV19 with TRBJ2-7, with TRBD2 matching over 13 bases. Trimming cost V 9 bases and J 3 bases; bases outside gene matches: 17. The germline V gene has CDR1 LNHDA and CDR2 SQIVND (reference sequence). This CDR3 contains 18 residues. The CDR3, as DNA: TGTGCCAGCTCACCACGGACTAGCGGGAGATTCAGGAACTACGAGCAGTACTTC. Translated: CASSPRTSGRFRNYEQYF.

The chain's CDR3 is CAWTTSDRTTGELFF. The CDR3 DNA sequence: TGTGCCTGGACCACTAGCGACCGAACCACCGGGGAGCTGTTTTTT. This chain connects TRBV7-9 to TRBJ2-2; 7 nucleotides align to TRBD2. This CDR3 spans 15 amino acids. Germline trimming cut 11 bases from V and 4 bases from J; bases unmatched to any gene: 13. Germline CDR1 and CDR2: SEHNR and FQNEAQ (reference sequence).

This clonotype came up many times. This chain links TRBV29-1 with TRBJ1-2; D possibly corresponds to TRBD1 (6 bases). Trimming took off 5 bases at V and 1 base at J, with 14 bases between the two ends. Per germline, CDR1 SQVTM and CDR2 ANQGSEA. This CDR3 comprises 14 residues. This chain's CDR3 is CSVFRGELNYGYTF. CDR3 DNA: TGCAGCGTTTTCAGGGGAGAGCTTAACTATGGCTACACCTTC.

The rearrangement links TRBV29-1 to TRBJ1-2, with a possible D match to TRBD1 (5 bases). Trimming left V 3 bases short and J 4 bases short, with 15 bases between. Germline V gives CDR1 SQVTM, CDR2 ANQGSEA. The CDR3 runs to 14 residues. CDR3 loop: CSVDEQGQVYGYTF. In DNA, the CDR3 is TGCAGCGTTGATGAGCAGGGTCAGGTCTATGGCTACACCTTC.

The V call is TRBV5-6, the J call TRBJ1-2, with a tentative D call TRBD1 (6 bases). The length of the CDR3 is 14 residues. Germline CDR1 is SGHDT and CDR2 is YYEEEE. Trimming stripped 4 bases from V and 6 bases from J, with 16 bases between. The CDR3 region is CASSPSWGADGYTF. CDR3 bases: TGTGCCAGCAGCCCGAGCTGGGGGGCAGATGGCTACACCTTC.

The chain has TRBV14 and TRBJ2-7, with D unclear. The CDR3 length is 14 residues. The V gene lost 4 bases and the J gene lost 4 bases, with 14 bases spanning the gap. Germline CDR1 and CDR2: SGHDN and FVKESK. The CDR3, as DNA: TGTGCCAGCAGCCGGATCGGTCGAAATTACGAGCAGTACTTC. Translated: CASSRIGRNYEQYF.

This clonotype was seen only a few times. The chain recombines TRBV19 with TRBJ2-7; D gene ambiguous. Germline CDR1 and CDR2: LNHDA and SQIVND (reference sequence). V was trimmed by 2 bases and J by 13 bases, leaving 12 bases between them. This CDR3 has 11 amino acids. The CDR3 sequence: CASSIWSRIYF. The DNA of the CDR3 is TGTGCCAGTAGTATATGGAGCAGGATCTACTTC.

In this sample, this clonotype turned up many times. The chain employs TRBV20-1 and TRBJ1-5; no clear D gene. Trimming pared 3 bases from V and 6 bases from J, leaving 9 bases between. Looked up from germline, CDR1 is DFQATT and CDR2 is SNEGSKA (reference sequence). This CDR3 has 12 amino acids. The CDR3 DNA reads TGCAGTGCTAGGCCCAAGGGTCAGCCCCAGCATTTT. This translates into CSARPKGQPQHF.

The rearrangement uses TRBV10-3 and TRBJ1-4; 9 bases line up with TRBD1. CDR1 and CDR2 (germline): ENHRY, SYGVKD. The CDR3 sequence is 17 residues long. V gave up 0 bases and J gave up 2 bases; unmatched junction bases: 4. CDR3 protein: CAISESDRGGTNEKLFF. CDR3 in DNA: TGTGCCATCAGTGAGTCGGACAGGGGCGGGACTAATGAAAAACTGTTTTTT.

This sequence joins TRBV7-9 and TRBJ2-6; D is possibly TRBD1 (5 bases). Trimming stripped 5 bases from V and 4 bases from J, with 24 bases between. Germline CDR1 is SEHNR and CDR2 is FQNEAQ (reference sequence). The CDR3 runs to 19 residues. CDR3 protein: CASSGRTTEGVVGANVLTF. CDR3 sequence (DNA): TGTGCCAGCAGCGGGCGGACAACTGAAGGGGTGGTAGGGGCCAACGTCCTGACTTTC.

The table lists this clonotype with many counts. This chain uses TRBV19 with TRBJ2-7; D possibly corresponds to TRBD2 (6 bases). Germline V lookup: CDR1 LNHDA, CDR2 SQIVND (reference sequence). The V gene lost 5 bases and the J gene lost 6 bases, with 17 bases spanning the gap. CDR3 length: 14 residues. In DNA form, the CDR3 reads TGTGCCAGTAGTTCGCGGGGCTCTCCCGGCGAGCAGTACTTC. The encoded protein is CASSSRGSPGEQYF. Variable domain in full (rest from reference TRBV19 and TRBJ2-7): DGGITQSPKYLFRKEGQNVTLSCEQNLNHDAMYWYRQDPGQGLRLIYYSQIVNDFQKGDIAEGYSVSREKKESFPLTVTSAQKNPTAFYLCASSSRGSPGEQYFGPGTRLTVT.

In its sample, this clonotype was seen many times. This sequence joins TRBV7-2 and TRBJ2-7, with 7 bases aligning to TRBD2. Germline V CDR1 and CDR2: SGHTA, FQGNSA. This CDR3 has 16 residues. J lost 4 bases, V lost 0 bases, and 9 bases had no gene match. CDR3 region: CASSLAGASGAYEQYF. The CDR3 DNA follows: TGTGCCAGCAGCTTAGCTGGCGCTAGCGGTGCGTACGAGCAGTACTTC.

V and J are TRBV11-2 and TRBJ2-5; D may be TRBD1 (6 bases). Germline CDR1 and CDR2: SGHAT and FQNNGV. The V end was cut by 1 base, the J end by 2 bases, with 17 bases between. The CDR3 has 17 amino acids. The CDR3 reads CASSLVGRGLGQETQYF. Here the CDR3 DNA reads TGTGCCAGCAGCTTAGTCGGCAGGGGCCTGGGACAAGAGACCCAGTACTTC.

This clonotype was found a few times. V is TRBV20-1 and J is TRBJ1-6, with no clear D. The CDR3 totals 15 residues. Germline V lookup: CDR1 DFQATT, CDR2 SNEGSKA (reference sequence). The V end was cut by 1 base, the J end by 6 bases, with 13 bases between. The CDR3 loop reads CSARARRGFNSPLHF. CDR3 coding DNA: TGCAGTGCTAGAGCCCGCCGGGGATTTAATTCACCCCTCCACTTT.

The chain uses TRBV16 and TRBJ2-7; either TRBD1 or TRBD2 may fit D (5 bases each). Germline CDR1 is KGHSY and CDR2 is FQNENV. The CDR3 spans 18 residues. Trimming stripped 7 bases from V and 0 bases from J, with 25 bases between. CDR3 sequence: CASTTRRSGPIYSYEQYF. The CDR3, as DNA: TGTGCCAGCACCACGAGGAGGTCAGGGCCAATCTACTCCTACGAGCAGTACTTC.